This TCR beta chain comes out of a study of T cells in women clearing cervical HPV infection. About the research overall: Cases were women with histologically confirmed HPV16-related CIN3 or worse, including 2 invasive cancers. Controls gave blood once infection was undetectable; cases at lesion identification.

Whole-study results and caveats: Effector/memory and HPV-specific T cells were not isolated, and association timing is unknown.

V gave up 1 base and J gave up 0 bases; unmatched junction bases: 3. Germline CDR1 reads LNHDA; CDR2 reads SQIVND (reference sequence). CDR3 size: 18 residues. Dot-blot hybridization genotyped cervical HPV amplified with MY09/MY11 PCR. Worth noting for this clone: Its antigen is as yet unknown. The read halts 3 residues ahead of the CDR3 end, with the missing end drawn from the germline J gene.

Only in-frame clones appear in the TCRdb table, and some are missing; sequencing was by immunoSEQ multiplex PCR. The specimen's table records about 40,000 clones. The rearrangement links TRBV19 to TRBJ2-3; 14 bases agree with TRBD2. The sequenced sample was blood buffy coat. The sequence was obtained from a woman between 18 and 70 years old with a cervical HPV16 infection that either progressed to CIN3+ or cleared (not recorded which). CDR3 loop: CASSIGLAGGDSTDTQYF. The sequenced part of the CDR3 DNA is TGTGCCAGTAGTATAGGACTAGCGGGGGGGGATAGCACAGATACG.